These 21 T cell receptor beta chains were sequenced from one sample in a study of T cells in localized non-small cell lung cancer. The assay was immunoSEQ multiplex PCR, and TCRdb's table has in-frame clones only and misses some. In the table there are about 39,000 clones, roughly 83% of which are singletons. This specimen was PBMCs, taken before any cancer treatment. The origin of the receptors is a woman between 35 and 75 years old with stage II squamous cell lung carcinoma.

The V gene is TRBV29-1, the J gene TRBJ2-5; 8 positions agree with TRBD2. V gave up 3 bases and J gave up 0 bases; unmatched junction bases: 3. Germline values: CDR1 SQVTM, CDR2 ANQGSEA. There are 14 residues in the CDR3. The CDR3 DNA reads TGCAGCGTTGAGCGGGAGGCGAACCAAGAGACCCAGTACTTC. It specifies CSVEREANQETQYF.

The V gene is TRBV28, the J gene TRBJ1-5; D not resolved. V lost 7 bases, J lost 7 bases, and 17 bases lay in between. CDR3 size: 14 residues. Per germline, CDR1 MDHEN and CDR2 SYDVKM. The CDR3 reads CASTLLDSTQPQHF. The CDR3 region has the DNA TGTGCCAGCACCCTCCTCGACTCCACCCAGCCCCAGCATTTT.

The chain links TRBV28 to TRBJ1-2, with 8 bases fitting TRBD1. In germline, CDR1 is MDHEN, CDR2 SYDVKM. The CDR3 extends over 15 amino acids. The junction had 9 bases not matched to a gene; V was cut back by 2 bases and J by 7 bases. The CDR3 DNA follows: TGTGCCAGCAGTTTAATAGCCAGGGGGCAGGGTGGCTACACCTTC. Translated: CASSLIARGQGGYTF.

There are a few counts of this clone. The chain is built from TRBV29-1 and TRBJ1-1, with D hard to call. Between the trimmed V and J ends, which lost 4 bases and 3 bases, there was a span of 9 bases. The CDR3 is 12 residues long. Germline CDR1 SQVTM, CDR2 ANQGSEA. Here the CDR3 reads CSVVRYDTEAFF. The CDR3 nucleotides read TGCAGCGTTGTAAGGTATGACACTGAAGCTTTCTTT.

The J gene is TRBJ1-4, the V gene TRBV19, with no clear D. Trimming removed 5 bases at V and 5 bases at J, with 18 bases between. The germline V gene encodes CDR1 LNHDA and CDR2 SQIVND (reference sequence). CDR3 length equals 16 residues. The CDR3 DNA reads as TGTGCCAGTAGTGCTCACCTGACGGACGCAAATGAAAAACTGTTTTTT. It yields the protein CASSAHLTDANEKLFF. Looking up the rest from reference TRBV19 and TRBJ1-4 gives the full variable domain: DGGITQSPKYLFRKEGQNVTLSCEQNLNHDAMYWYRQDPGQGLRLIYYSQIVNDFQKGDIAEGYSVSREKKESFPLTVTSAQKNPTAFYLCASSAHLTDANEKLFFGSGTQLSVL.

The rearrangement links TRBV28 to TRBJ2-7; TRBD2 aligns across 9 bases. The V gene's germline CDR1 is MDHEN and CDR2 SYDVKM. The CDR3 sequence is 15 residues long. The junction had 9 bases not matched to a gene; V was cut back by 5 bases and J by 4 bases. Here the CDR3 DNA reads TGTGCCAGCAGTGATTTAGCGGGAGCTCTTTACGAGCAGTACTTC. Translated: CASSDLAGALYEQYF.

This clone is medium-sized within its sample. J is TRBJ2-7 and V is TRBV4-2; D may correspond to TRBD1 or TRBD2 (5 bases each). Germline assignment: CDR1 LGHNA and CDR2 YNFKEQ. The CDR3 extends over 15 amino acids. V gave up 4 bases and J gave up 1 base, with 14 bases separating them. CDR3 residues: CASSPSQGASYEQYF. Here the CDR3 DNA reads TGTGCCAGCAGCCCTAGCCAGGGAGCTTCCTACGAGCAGTACTTC.

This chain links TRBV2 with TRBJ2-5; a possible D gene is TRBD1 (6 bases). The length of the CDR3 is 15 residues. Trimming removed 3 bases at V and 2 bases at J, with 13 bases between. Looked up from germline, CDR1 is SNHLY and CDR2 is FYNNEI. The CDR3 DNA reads TGTGCCAGCAGTGAGTTGCAGGGGACGCAAGAGACCCAGTACTTC. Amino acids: CASSELQGTQETQYF.

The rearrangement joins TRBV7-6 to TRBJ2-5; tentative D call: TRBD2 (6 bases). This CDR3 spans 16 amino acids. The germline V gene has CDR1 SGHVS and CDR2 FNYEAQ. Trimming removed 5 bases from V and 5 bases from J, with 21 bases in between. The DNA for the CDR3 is TGTGCCAGCAGCCCACCCCATAGACTAGGGTTGGAGACCCAGTACTTC. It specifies CASSPPHRLGLETQYF. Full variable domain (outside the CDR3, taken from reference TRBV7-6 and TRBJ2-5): GAGVSQSPRYKVTKRGQDVALRCDPISGHVSLYWYRQALGQGPEFLTYFNYEAQQDKSGLPNDRFSAERPEGSISTLTIQRTEQRDSAMYRCASSPPHRLGLETQYFGPGTRLLVL.

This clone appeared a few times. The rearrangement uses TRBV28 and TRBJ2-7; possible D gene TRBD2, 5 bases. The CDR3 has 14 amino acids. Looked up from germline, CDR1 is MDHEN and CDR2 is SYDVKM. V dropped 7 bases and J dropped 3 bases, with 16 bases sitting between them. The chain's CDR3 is CASTLLGGGYEQYF. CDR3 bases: TGTGCCAGCACCCTCCTAGGAGGTGGCTACGAGCAGTACTTC. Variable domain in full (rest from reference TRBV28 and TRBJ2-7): DVKVTQSSRYLVKRTGEKVFLECVQDMDHENMFWYRQDPGLGLRLIYFSYDVKMKEKGDIPEGYSVSREKKERFSLILESASTNQTSMYLCASTLLGGGYEQYFGPGTRLTVT.

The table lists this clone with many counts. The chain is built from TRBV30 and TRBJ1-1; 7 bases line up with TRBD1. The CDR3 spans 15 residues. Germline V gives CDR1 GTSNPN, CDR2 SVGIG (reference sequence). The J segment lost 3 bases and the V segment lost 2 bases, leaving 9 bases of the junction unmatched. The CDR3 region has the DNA TGTGCCTGGAGTCGTGACAGGGCAGGGTACACTGAAGCTTTCTTT. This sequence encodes CAWSRDRAGYTEAFF.

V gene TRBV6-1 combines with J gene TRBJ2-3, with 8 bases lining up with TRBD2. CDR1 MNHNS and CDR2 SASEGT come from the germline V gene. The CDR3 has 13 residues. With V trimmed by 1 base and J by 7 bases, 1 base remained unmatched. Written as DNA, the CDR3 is TGTGCCAGCAGTGAAGGACTAGCGTATACGCAGTATTTT. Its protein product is CASSEGLAYTQYF.

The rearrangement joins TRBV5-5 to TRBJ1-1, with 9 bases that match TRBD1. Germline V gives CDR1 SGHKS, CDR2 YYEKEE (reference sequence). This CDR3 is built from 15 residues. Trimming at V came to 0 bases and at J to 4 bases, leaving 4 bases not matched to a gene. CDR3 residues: CASSLGGTGTTEAFF. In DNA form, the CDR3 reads TGTGCCAGCAGCTTGGGAGGGACAGGGACCACTGAAGCTTTCTTT.

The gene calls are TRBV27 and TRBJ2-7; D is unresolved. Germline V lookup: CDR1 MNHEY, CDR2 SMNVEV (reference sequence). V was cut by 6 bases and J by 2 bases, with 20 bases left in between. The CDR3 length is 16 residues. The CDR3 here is CASSPDPPVMTYEQYF. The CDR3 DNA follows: TGTGCCAGCAGCCCTGATCCCCCAGTGATGACCTACGAGCAGTACTTC.

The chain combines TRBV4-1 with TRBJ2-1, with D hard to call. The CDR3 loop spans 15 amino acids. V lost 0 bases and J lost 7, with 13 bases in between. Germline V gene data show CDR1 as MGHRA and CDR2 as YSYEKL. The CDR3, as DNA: TGCGCCAGCAGCCAAGATTTCCCGGTTCGGAATGAGCAGTTCTTC. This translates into CASSQDFPVRNEQFF.

The CDR3 loop reads CASSRQSDQPQHF. Written as DNA, the CDR3 is TGTGCCAGCAGCAGACAGTCTGATCAGCCCCAGCATTTT. The chain couples TRBV7-2 to TRBJ1-5; weak D call: TRBD1 (5 bases). This CDR3 is 13 amino acids long. Germline CDR1 SGHTA, CDR2 FQGNSA. V was clipped by 5 bases and J by 5 bases, with 10 bases between them.

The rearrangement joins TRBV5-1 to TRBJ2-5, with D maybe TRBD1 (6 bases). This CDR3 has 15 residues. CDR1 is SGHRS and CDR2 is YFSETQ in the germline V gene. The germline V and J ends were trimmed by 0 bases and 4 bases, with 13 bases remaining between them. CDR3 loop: CASSLVGRGGETQYF. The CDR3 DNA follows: TGCGCCAGCAGCTTGGTAGGCAGGGGTGGAGAGACCCAGTACTTC.

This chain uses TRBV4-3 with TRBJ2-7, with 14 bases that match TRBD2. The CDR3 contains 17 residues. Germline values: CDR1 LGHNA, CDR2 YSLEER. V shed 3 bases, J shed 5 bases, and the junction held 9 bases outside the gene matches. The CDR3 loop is CASSQGTGLAGANEQYF. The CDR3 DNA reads TGCGCCAGCAGCCAGGGGACGGGACTAGCGGGAGCCAACGAGCAGTACTTC.

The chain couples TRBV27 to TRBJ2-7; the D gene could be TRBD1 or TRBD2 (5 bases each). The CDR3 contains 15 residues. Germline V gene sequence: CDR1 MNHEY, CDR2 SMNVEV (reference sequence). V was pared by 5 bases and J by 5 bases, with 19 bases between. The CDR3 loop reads CASSRNPGPSHEQYV. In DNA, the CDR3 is TGTGCCAGCAGTCGCAACCCGGGACCCAGCCACGAGCAGTACGTC.

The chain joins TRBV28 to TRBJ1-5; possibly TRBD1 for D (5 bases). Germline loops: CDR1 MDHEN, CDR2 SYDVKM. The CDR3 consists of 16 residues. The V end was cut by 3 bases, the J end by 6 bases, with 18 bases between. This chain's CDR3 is CASSFWQGGAAQPQHF. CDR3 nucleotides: TGTGCCAGCAGTTTTTGGCAGGGAGGGGCAGCTCAGCCCCAGCATTTT.

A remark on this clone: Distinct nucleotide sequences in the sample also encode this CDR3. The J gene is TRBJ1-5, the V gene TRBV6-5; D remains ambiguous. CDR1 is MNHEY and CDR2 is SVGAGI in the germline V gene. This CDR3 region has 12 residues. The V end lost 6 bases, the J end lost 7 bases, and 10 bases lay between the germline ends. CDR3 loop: CASSPPGQPQHF. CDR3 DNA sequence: TGTGCCAGCAGCCCTCCGGGGCAGCCCCAGCATTTT.